These T cell receptor beta chains were read from a single sample in a study of blood T cell repertoires in COVID-19. Sequenced by immunoSEQ multiplex PCR; TCRdb stores in-frame clones only, minus some. The sample lists 110,000 to 150,000 clones, around 76% occurring once. Input material: peripheral blood. The source is a man between 60 and 75 years old with acute or convalescent COVID-19. CDR3s include the opening cysteine and the closing phenylalanine or tryptophan. Fields, in order: V gene, D gene, CDR3 protein. D genes are given only for firm matches.

v_call: TRBV3-1/TRBV3-2; d_call: TRBD2; cdr3_aa: CASSKGTSGRAYNEQFF
v_call: TRBV3-1/TRBV3-2; d_call: .; cdr3_aa: CASSQAGITYEQYF
v_call: TRBV5-5; d_call: TRBD1; cdr3_aa: CASSLRDRNSGNTIYF
v_call: TRBV7-6; d_call: TRBD2; cdr3_aa: CASSLGPGLADPEQYF
v_call: TRBV7-9; d_call: TRBD2; cdr3_aa: CASSPPGGMGNIQYF
v_call: TRBV15; d_call: TRBD1; cdr3_aa: CATSREGQGREKLFF
v_call: TRBV7-9; d_call: TRBD2; cdr3_aa: CASTFGRAVTGELFF
v_call: TRBV18; d_call: .; cdr3_aa: CASSPESSGNTIYF
v_call: TRBV28; d_call: TRBD1; cdr3_aa: CASSTFDRGAFEQYF
v_call: TRBV12-2; d_call: .; cdr3_aa: CASRSRLQGYEQYF
v_call: TRBV11-2; d_call: TRBD1; cdr3_aa: CASSLTGALEAFF
v_call: TRBV6-1; d_call: TRBD2; cdr3_aa: CASSEFSGRAGETQYF
v_call: TRBV5-1; d_call: .; cdr3_aa: CASSLTGLSMNTEAFF
v_call: TRBV18; d_call: TRBD2; cdr3_aa: CASSPGSGRSYEQYF
v_call: TRBV5-4; d_call: .; cdr3_aa: CASSLPARPDTQYF
v_call: TRBV10-3; d_call: .; cdr3_aa: CAISDRQRYEQYF
v_call: TRBV30; d_call: TRBD2; cdr3_aa: CACQRGALKVAKNIQYF
v_call: TRBV11-2; d_call: TRBD2; cdr3_aa: CASSLGTLAGGGYEQYF
v_call: TRBV18; d_call: .; cdr3_aa: CASSSGGEAFF
v_call: TRBV6-1; d_call: TRBD1; cdr3_aa: CASSERDRGKAYEQYF